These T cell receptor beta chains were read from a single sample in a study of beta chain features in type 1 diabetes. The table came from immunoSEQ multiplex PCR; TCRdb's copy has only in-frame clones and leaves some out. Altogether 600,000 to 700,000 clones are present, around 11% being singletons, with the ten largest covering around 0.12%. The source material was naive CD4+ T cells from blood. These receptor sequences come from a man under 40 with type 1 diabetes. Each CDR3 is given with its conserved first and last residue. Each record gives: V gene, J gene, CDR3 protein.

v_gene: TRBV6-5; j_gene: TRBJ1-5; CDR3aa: CASSYRRSQPQHF
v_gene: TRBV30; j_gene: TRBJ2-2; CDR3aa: CAWTGVSNTGELFF
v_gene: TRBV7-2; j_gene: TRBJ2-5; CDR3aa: CASSFGIQETQYF
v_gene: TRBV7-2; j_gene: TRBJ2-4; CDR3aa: CASSLGQEGRNIQYF
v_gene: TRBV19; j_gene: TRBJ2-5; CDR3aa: CASSIEGGETQYF
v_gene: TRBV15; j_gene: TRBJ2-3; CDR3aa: CATSRGASPDTQYF
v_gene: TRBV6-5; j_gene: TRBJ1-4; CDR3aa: CASRSYEKLFF
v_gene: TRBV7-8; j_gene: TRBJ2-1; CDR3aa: CASSAHRGGQFF
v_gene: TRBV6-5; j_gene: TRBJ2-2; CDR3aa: CASSSITGELFF
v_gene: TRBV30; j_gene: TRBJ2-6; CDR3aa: CAGTISGANVLTF
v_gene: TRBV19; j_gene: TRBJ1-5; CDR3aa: CASSLRQQPQHF
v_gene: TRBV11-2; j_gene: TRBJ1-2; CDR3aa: CASSVGVYGYTF
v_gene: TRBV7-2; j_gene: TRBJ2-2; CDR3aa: CASSPALSVGELFF
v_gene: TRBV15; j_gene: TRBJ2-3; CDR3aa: CATKLTGTDTQYF
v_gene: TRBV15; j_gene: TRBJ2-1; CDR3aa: CATSRVKGGNEQFF
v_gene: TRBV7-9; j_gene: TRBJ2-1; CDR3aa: CASPPGSSYNEQFF
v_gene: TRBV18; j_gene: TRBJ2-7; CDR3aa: CASSPEGAYEQYF
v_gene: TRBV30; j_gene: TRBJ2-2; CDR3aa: CGGQGTGELFF
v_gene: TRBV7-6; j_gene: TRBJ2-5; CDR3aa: CASSGPIVQETQYF
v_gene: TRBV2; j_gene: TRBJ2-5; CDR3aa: CASSERNPKETQYF
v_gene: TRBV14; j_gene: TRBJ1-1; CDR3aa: CASSRARPGTEAFF
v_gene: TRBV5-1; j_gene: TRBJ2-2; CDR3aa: CASSSGGTGELFF
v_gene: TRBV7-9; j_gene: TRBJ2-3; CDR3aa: CASSLVAGEYTDTQYF
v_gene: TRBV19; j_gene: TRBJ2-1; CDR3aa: CASSISRVSYNEQFF
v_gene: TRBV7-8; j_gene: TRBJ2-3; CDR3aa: CASIPGQPGRDTQYF